The 25 T cell receptor beta chains reported below all come from one sample, sequenced in a study of T cells in Graves' hyperthyroidism and ophthalmopathy. TCR beta CDR3 regions were amplified from RNA. TCR CDR3 underwent first-round RT-PCR with the HTBI primer set. TCRdb passed the multiplex PCR reads through MiXCR, listing each CDR3 protein once. The sample lists 450,000 to 700,000 distinct CDR3 sequences; roughly 50% were seen once. The specimen was peripheral blood or thyroid tissue (not recorded which). The receptor source for this set is an adult woman with Graves' disease, either hyperthyroidism or ophthalmopathy (not recorded which).

Of note for this clonotype: This CDR3 is missing its conserved last phenylalanine or tryptophan, likely due to a read error. The gene calls are TRBV10-3 and TRBJ2-5, with 7 bases lining up with TRBD1. The CDR3 sequence is 13 residues long. Germline CDR1 is ENHRY and CDR2 is SYGVKD. V was pared by 6 bases and J by 2 bases, with 3 bases of the junction left unmatched. CDR3 loop: CAIRQGQQETQYS. CDR3 DNA sequence: TGTGCCATCAGACAGGGGCAGCAAGAGACCCAGTACTCC.

The V call is TRBV7-7, the J call TRBJ2-5; D gene unclear. Trimming took off 1 base at V and 0 bases at J, with 12 bases between the two ends. The CDR3 runs 16 residues. Germline V gene lookup returns CDR1 SSHAT and CDR2 FNYEAQ (reference sequence). CDR3 loop: CASSLDRDADQETQYF. CDR3 nucleotide sequence: TGTGCCAGCAGCTTAGACCGAGACGCAGACCAAGAGACCCAGTACTTC.

This clonotype was seen many times. The CDR3 is CASSTGQEQYF. As DNA, the CDR3 is TGTGCCAGTAGTACCGGACAGGAGCAGTACTTC. This chain links TRBV19 with TRBJ2-7, with D possibly being TRBD1 (6 bases). CDR1 and CDR2 (germline): LNHDA, SQIVND (reference sequence). Trimming removed 4 bases from V and 7 bases from J, with 8 bases in between. The CDR3 spans 11 residues.

This clonotype was seen a single time. CDR3 amino acids: CASRDRGGEAFF. Here the CDR3 DNA reads TGTGCCAGCCGCGACAGGGGCGGTGAAGCTTTCTTT. The chain has TRBV7-2 and TRBJ1-1; 8 nucleotides agree with TRBD1. This CDR3 spans 12 amino acids. In germline, CDR1 is SGHTA, CDR2 FQGNSA. The J segment lost 7 bases and the V segment lost 8 bases, leaving 6 bases of the junction unmatched.

The rearrangement links TRBV7-2 to TRBJ1-6; TRBD1 is a possible D gene (5 bases). The CDR3 loop spans 15 amino acids. Germline CDR1 and CDR2: SGHTA and FQGNSA. Trimming stripped 5 bases from V and 1 base from J, with 9 bases between. As DNA, the CDR3 is TGTGCCAGCAGCAGCCCAGGGTCCTATAATTCACCCCTCCACTTT. Protein product: CASSSPGSYNSPLHF.

About this clonotype itself: A read error is possible here, since a much larger clone lies one base away. The gene calls are TRBV20-1 and TRBJ1-2; D not resolved. The CDR3 is 13 amino acids. V lost 2 bases and J 2 bases, leaving 9 bases between the germline ends. Germline V gives CDR1 DFQATT, CDR2 SNEGSKA (reference sequence). The CDR3 DNA sequence: TGCAGTGCTAGACGGAGTAGGAACTATGGCTACACCTTC. Translating it yields CSARRSRNYGYTF.

This clonotype was seen at least ten times. The V call is TRBV5-1, the J call TRBJ1-1, with D tentatively TRBD1 (5 bases). Germline lookup yields CDR1 SGHRS and CDR2 YFSETQ. CDR3 length equals 13 residues. V dropped 4 bases and J dropped 2 bases, with 9 bases sitting between them. CDR3 nucleotide sequence: TGCGCCAGCAGCAGGGGACTTAACACTGAAGCTTTCTTT. This gives the protein CASSRGLNTEAFF.

In this sample, this clonotype turned up many times. The chain employs TRBV7-9 and TRBJ2-5; D ambiguous. The CDR3 contains 13 residues. CDR1 is SEHNR and CDR2 is FQNEAQ in the germline V gene (reference sequence). Trimming removed 6 bases from V and 7 bases from J, with 15 bases in between. The CDR3 DNA reads TGTGCCAGCAGTAATACCCATTCGGGGACCCAGTACTTC. It encodes CASSNTHSGTQYF.

J is TRBJ1-2 and V is TRBV4-2; D uncertain. CDR1 is LGHNA and CDR2 is YNFKEQ in the germline V gene. V was shortened by 1 base and J by 8 bases, with 20 bases between the two germline ends. CDR3 length equals 16 residues. This chain's CDR3 is CASSQGTHRSVGGYTF. The CDR3 DNA follows: TGTGCCAGCAGCCAAGGGACCCACAGATCTGTAGGAGGCTACACCTTC.

The sample holds many counts of this clonotype. The chain couples TRBV28 to TRBJ2-7; D not resolved. V was pared by 5 bases and J by 9 bases, with 11 bases between. Germline V lookup: CDR1 MDHEN, CDR2 SYDVKM. CDR3 length equals 11 residues. The CDR3 DNA reads TGTGCCAGCAGTCTCTTCCTGAGGCAGTACTTC. Residues: CASSLFLRQYF.

V gene TRBV6-5 combines with J gene TRBJ1-2; unclear D gene. CDR3 length: 16 amino acids. V was cut by 0 bases and J by 0 bases, with 11 bases left in between. CDR1 is MNHEY and CDR2 is SVGAGI in the germline V gene. This CDR3 is CASSYSGTATNYGYTF. The CDR3 coding sequence is TGTGCCAGCAGTTACTCGGGAACGGCGACTAACTATGGCTACACCTTC.

The rearrangement uses TRBV15 and TRBJ2-2; 7 positions agree with TRBD2. V shed 0 bases, J shed 6 bases, and the junction held 16 bases outside the gene matches. CDR3 length: 19 residues. Germline V gene lookup returns CDR1 LNHNV and CDR2 YYDKDF (reference sequence). The CDR3 nucleotides read TGTGCCACCAGCAGAGAAACCTCCTCAGCGGGACTAATAGCCGGGGAGCTGTTTTTT. Its translation: CATSRETSSAGLIAGELFF.

In this sample, this clonotype turned up many times. This chain joins TRBV25-1 and TRBJ1-1; D not certain. The CDR3 spans 14 residues. V lost 4 bases and J lost 5, with 14 bases in between. Germline values: CDR1 MGHDK, CDR2 SYGVNS. The DNA for the CDR3 is TGTGCCAGCAGTGTACAGTGGGGTGAGACTGAAGCTTTCTTT. It specifies CASSVQWGETEAFF.

The chain links TRBV2 to TRBJ1-5; no clear D gene. The CDR3 consists of 14 residues. Per the germline V gene, CDR1 is SNHLY and CDR2 is FYNNEI. Trimming removed 5 bases from V and 4 bases from J, with 12 bases in between. The CDR3 is CASSRTATNQPQHF. The CDR3 DNA follows: TGTGCCAGCAGTAGGACTGCAACTAATCAGCCCCAGCATTTT.

This clonotype was found many times. The chain carries TRBV6-5 and TRBJ2-5; tentatively, D is TRBD1 (5 bases). The CDR3 covers 17 residues. Trimming pared 2 bases from V and 0 bases from J, leaving 16 bases between. Germline V gives CDR1 MNHEY, CDR2 SVGAGI. The CDR3 loop reads CASSYGAFDLDQETQYF. The DNA of the CDR3 is TGTGCCAGCAGTTACGGGGCCTTCGACTTAGACCAAGAGACCCAGTACTTC.

J is TRBJ1-5 and V is TRBV2; TRBD1 matches 9 bases. Trimming removed 8 bases from V and 4 bases from J; junction bases left unmatched: 12. This CDR3 comprises 16 residues. Germline CDR1 is SNHLY and CDR2 is FYNNEI. The CDR3 is CASHGAGTGSNQPQHF. The CDR3 DNA reads as TGTGCCAGCCATGGCGCAGGGACAGGGTCGAATCAGCCCCAGCATTTT.

The rearrangement uses TRBV6-5 and TRBJ2-7; TRBD1 matches 9 bases. Germline-derived CDR1 and CDR2 are MNHEY and SVGAGI. The CDR3 runs 15 residues. Unmatched junction bases numbered 4, after V lost 0 bases and J lost 4 bases. The CDR3 spells CASSYSGTGTYEQYF. For the CDR3, the DNA is TGTGCCAGCAGTTACTCCGGGACAGGGACTTACGAGCAGTACTTC.

In this sample, this clonotype turned up many times. This chain connects TRBV20-1 to TRBJ1-2; TRBD1 is a possible D gene (5 bases). This CDR3 has 15 amino acids. The V end was cut by 3 bases, the J end by 0 bases, with 14 bases between. CDR1 DFQATT and CDR2 SNEGSKA come from the germline V gene (reference sequence). CDR3 in amino acids: CSARPDSLANYGYTF. CDR3 nucleotide sequence: TGCAGTGCTAGGCCCGACAGCTTAGCTAACTATGGCTACACCTTC.

This clonotype was seen repeatedly, ten times or more. V is TRBV29-1 and J is TRBJ2-7; the D is unclear. The CDR3 is 11 amino acids. Germline CDR1 is SQVTM and CDR2 is ANQGSEA. The CDR3 nucleotides read TGCACCGTGTTTGATGGGGTGGAGCAGTACTTC. This translates into CTVFDGVEQYF.

There are many counts of this clonotype. V is TRBV20-1 and J is TRBJ2-7, with D uncertain. Germline values: CDR1 DFQATT, CDR2 SNEGSKA (reference sequence). CDR3 length equals 11 residues. Trimming cost V 0 bases and J 3 bases, with 3 bases left between them. The CDR3, as DNA: TGCAGTGCTAGAGATGACTACGAGCAGTACTTC. The encoded protein is CSARDDYEQYF.

In this sample, this clonotype turned up many times. The chain couples TRBV6-1 to TRBJ2-2; no firm D call. The ends were cut back, 7 bases at V and 4 bases at J, with 10 bases in the middle. CDR3 length equals 13 residues. Germline loops: CDR1 MNHNS, CDR2 SASEGT. CDR3 sequence reads: CASNLEVTGELFF. In nucleotides, the CDR3 is TGTGCCAGCAACCTAGAGGTCACCGGGGAGCTGTTTTTT.

This clonotype appeared a few times. This chain links TRBV6-1 with TRBJ2-2; D is undetermined. The V end was cut by 5 bases, the J end by 3 bases, with 13 bases between. CDR1 and CDR2 (germline): MNHNS, SASEGT. The CDR3 length is 15 residues. The CDR3 loop reads CASSSLGWDTGELFF. The CDR3 DNA reads as TGTGCCAGCAGTTCTTTAGGTTGGGACACCGGGGAGCTGTTTTTT.

The chain is built from TRBV7-6 and TRBJ1-6; perhaps TRBD1 as D (6 bases). The V and J ends lost 4 bases and 5 bases respectively, with 12 bases between them. The CDR3 loop spans 15 amino acids. The germline gives CDR1 SGHVS, CDR2 FNYEAQ. The CDR3 DNA reads as TGTGCCAGCAGCTCAGAGACAGGTCATAATTCACCCCTCCACTTT. It specifies CASSSETGHNSPLHF.

A note on this clonotype: Here the CDR3 omits its conserved ending phenylalanine or tryptophan, so a read error is the likely source. The chain employs TRBV29-1 and TRBJ2-7, with D perhaps matching TRBD2 (5 bases). This CDR3 comprises 13 residues. Trimming cost V 3 bases and J 3 bases, with 12 bases left between them. Germline CDR1 is SQVTM and CDR2 is ANQGSEA. CDR3 sequence (DNA): TGCAGCGTTGAGACGTCGGGGTACTACGAGCAGTACCTC. This gives the protein CSVETSGYYEQYL.

The chain combines TRBV27 with TRBJ1-5; D not certain. The CDR3 runs 13 residues. Between the trimmed V and J ends, which lost 6 bases and 4 bases, there was a span of 10 bases. CDR1 and CDR2 from the germline V gene are MNHEY and SMNVEV (reference sequence). The DNA of the CDR3 is TGTGCCAGCAGCAGCGACTGGAATCAGCCCCAGCATTTT. Protein: CASSSDWNQPQHF.